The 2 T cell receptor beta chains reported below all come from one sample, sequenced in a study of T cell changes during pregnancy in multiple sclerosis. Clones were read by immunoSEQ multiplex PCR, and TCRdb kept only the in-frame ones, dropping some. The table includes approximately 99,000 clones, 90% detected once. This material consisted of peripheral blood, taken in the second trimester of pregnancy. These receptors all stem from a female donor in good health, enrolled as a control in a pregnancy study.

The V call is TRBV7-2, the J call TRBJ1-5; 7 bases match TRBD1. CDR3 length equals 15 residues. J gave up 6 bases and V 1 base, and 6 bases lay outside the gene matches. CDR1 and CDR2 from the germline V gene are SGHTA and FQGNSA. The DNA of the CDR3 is TGTGCCAGCAGCTTAGGAGGGGGCGCGAGTCAGCCCCAGCATTTT. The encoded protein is CASSLGGGASQPQHF.

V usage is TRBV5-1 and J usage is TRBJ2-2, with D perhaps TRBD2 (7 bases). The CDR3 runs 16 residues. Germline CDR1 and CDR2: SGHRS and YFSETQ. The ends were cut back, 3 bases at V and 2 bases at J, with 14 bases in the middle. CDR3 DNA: TGCGCCAGCAGCTGGGGGCCAGCGGGAAACACCGGGGAGCTGTTTTTT. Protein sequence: CASSWGPAGNTGELFF.